Following are 13 T cell receptor beta chains from one sample sequenced in a study of graft-versus-host responses after intestinal transplantation. Measured with immunoSEQ multiplex PCR; TCRdb has only the in-frame clones, and not every one. The sample yields about 120,000 clones, 90% to 95% seen once. These receptors have no identified antigens. Specimen: unstimulated CD4+ T cells sorted from spleen or lymph node cells, collected before intestinal transplant. Source of these receptors: a human donor who received an intestinal transplant.

In this sample, this clone turned up once. The J gene is TRBJ1-1, the V gene TRBV5-1; D remains ambiguous. Germline V gene sequence: CDR1 SGHRS, CDR2 YFSETQ. The CDR3 spans 12 residues. The germline V and J ends were trimmed by 7 bases and 6 bases, with 13 bases remaining between them. The CDR3 reads CASYTSGAEAFF. CDR3 nucleotides: TGCGCCAGCTACACCTCAGGTGCTGAAGCTTTCTTT.

V is TRBV6-5 and J is TRBJ1-2; D is perhaps TRBD1 (6 bases). Per germline, CDR1 MNHEY and CDR2 SVGAGI. The CDR3 loop spans 14 amino acids. The V and J ends lost 2 bases and 6 bases respectively, with 13 bases between them. Here the CDR3 reads CASSYRGGRHGYTF. The CDR3 coding sequence is TGTGCCAGCAGTTACAGGGGGGGGCGGCATGGCTACACCTTC.

This clone has a handful of counts. The gene calls are TRBV5-1 and TRBJ2-5; tentative D call: TRBD1 (6 bases). The CDR3 sequence is 14 residues long. V dropped 2 bases and J dropped 4 bases, with 12 bases sitting between them. CDR1 and CDR2 (germline): SGHRS, YFSETQ. The CDR3 DNA is TGCGCCAGCAGCTTCACAGGGCGACCAGAGACCCAGTACTTC. This gives the protein CASSFTGRPETQYF.

The chain carries TRBV27 and TRBJ2-7; no clear D gene. The CDR3 spans 14 residues. CDR1 and CDR2 (germline): MNHEY, SMNVEV (reference sequence). V dropped 7 bases and J dropped 3 bases, with 16 bases sitting between them. In nucleotides, the CDR3 is TGTGCCAGCACTGCGCACAGAAGGAACTACGAGCAGTACTTC. Amino acid sequence: CASTAHRRNYEQYF.

The chain recombines TRBV30 with TRBJ2-1, with TRBD2 matching over 12 bases. This CDR3 spans 13 amino acids. Germline values: CDR1 GTSNPN, CDR2 SVGIG (reference sequence). The CDR3 sequence is CAQGTSGYNEQFF. The CDR3 DNA sequence: TGTGCTCAGGGGACTAGCGGGTACAATGAGCAGTTCTTC.

The genes are TRBV27 and TRBJ2-7, with TRBD2 identical over 10 bases. CDR1 and CDR2 (germline): MNHEY, SMNVEV (reference sequence). The CDR3 contains 14 residues. V dropped 6 bases and J dropped 2; count of bases not matched to a gene: 4. Here the CDR3 reads CASRSSGRTYEQYF. DNA of the CDR3: TGTGCCAGCAGGTCTAGCGGGAGAACCTACGAGCAGTACTTC.

V is TRBV18 and J is TRBJ1-1; D not resolved. V was cut by 2 bases and J by 1 base, with 5 bases left in between. The germline gives CDR1 KGHSH, CDR2 LQKENI. The CDR3 sequence is 13 residues long. The CDR3: CASSPKPNTEAFF. In DNA, the CDR3 is TGTGCCAGCTCACCAAAACCGAACACTGAAGCTTTCTTT. Drawing the rest from reference TRBV18 and TRBJ1-1, the complete variable domain is NAGVMQNPRHLVRRRGQEARLRCSPMKGHSHVYWYRQLPEEGLKFMVYLQKENIIDESGMPKERFSAEFPKEGPSILRIQQVVRGDSAAYFCASSPKPNTEAFFGQGTRLTVV.

CDR3 sequence: CASSGPGKSFYGYTF. Written as DNA, the CDR3 is TGTGCCAGCAGTGGCCCGGGGAAGTCGTTCTATGGCTACACCTTC. This chain connects TRBV6-5 to TRBJ1-2; no clear D gene. V was pared by 5 bases and J by 4 bases, with 17 bases between. Germline loops: CDR1 MNHEY, CDR2 SVGAGI. This CDR3 is built from 15 residues.

The V gene is TRBV19, the J gene TRBJ2-7; D unresolved. V dropped 6 bases and J dropped 1 base, with 4 bases sitting between them. The length of the CDR3 is 11 residues. Germline assignment: CDR1 LNHDA and CDR2 SQIVND (reference sequence). The CDR3 here is CASRWSYEQYF. The CDR3 DNA reads TGTGCCAGTAGGTGGTCCTACGAGCAGTACTTC.

This sequence joins TRBV7-9 and TRBJ2-3; the D is unclear. Germline V CDR1 and CDR2: SEHNR, FQNEAQ (reference sequence). V shed 5 bases and J shed 3 bases, with 15 bases lying between them. The CDR3 is 15 amino acids. CDR3 sequence (DNA): TGTGCCAGCAGCCCCGGAGAAGTTGGGACAGATACGCAGTATTTT. This codes for CASSPGEVGTDTQYF.

J is TRBJ1-5 and V is TRBV7-2; D may be TRBD1 (6 bases). The CDR3 is 13 amino acids. V was clipped by 6 bases and J by 4 bases, with 10 bases between them. Germline V gives CDR1 SGHTA, CDR2 FQGNSA. The CDR3: CASSSGQNQPQHF. The DNA of the CDR3 is TGTGCCAGCAGTTCCGGACAGAATCAGCCCCAGCATTTT.

The V call is TRBV9, the J call TRBJ1-2, with D perhaps matching TRBD1 (5 bases). The CDR3 loop spans 14 amino acids. Per the germline V gene, CDR1 is SGDLS and CDR2 is YYNGEE. The ends were cut back, 7 bases at V and 8 bases at J, with 21 bases in the middle. CDR3 protein: CASRGGDRKEGYTF. The CDR3 coding sequence is TGTGCCAGCCGTGGTGGGGACCGTAAGGAAGGCTACACCTTC.

V usage is TRBV9 and J usage is TRBJ1-1; the D gene is possibly TRBD1 (6 bases). The germline V and J ends were trimmed by 3 bases and 5 bases, with 17 bases remaining between them. This CDR3 spans 15 amino acids. The germline gives CDR1 SGDLS, CDR2 YYNGEE. The CDR3 is CASSGVQGRGTEAFF. CDR3 DNA: TGTGCCAGCAGCGGGGTACAGGGAAGAGGGACTGAAGCTTTCTTT.